The 17 T cell receptor beta chains below come from one sample, sequenced in a study of T cells after yellow fever vaccination. TCRdb reprocessed the 5' RACE reads with MiXCR, giving one entry per CDR3 protein. Counted here are a few hundred thousand distinct CDR3 sequences, about 4% occurring once; the ten biggest clones make up about 26%. The material sequenced was PBMCs, taken 5 days after the yellow fever booster vaccination. These receptors came from a man younger than 35 who received the YFV17D yellow fever vaccine.

This clonotype showed up many times. This chain's CDR3 is CASSYLLGEKLFF. In DNA form, the CDR3 reads TGTGCCAGCAGTTACCTTCTAGGTGAAAAACTGTTTTTT. V gene TRBV6-6 combines with J gene TRBJ1-4, with unresolved D. The germline CDR1 and CDR2 sequences are MNHNY and SVGAGI (reference sequence). The length of the CDR3 is 13 residues. V was clipped by 2 bases and J by 7 bases, with 8 bases between them.

The rearrangement uses TRBV7-9 and TRBJ1-1, with a weak D call TRBD1 (5 bases). The CDR3 contains 14 residues. The germline V and J ends were trimmed by 6 bases and 5 bases, with 16 bases remaining between them. Germline V gene data show CDR1 as SEHNR and CDR2 as FQNEAQ (reference sequence). CDR3 in DNA: TGTGCCAGCAGTATGCAGGGATCGACTACTGAAGCTTTCTTT. It yields the protein CASSMQGSTTEAFF.

This clonotype showed up many times. The J gene is TRBJ1-2, the V gene TRBV4-3; D uncertain. Germline CDR1 LGHNA, CDR2 YSLEER. The CDR3 covers 12 residues. Trimming pared 3 bases from V and 2 bases from J, leaving 4 bases between. CDR3 protein: CASSQRNYGYTF. CDR3 sequence (DNA): TGCGCCAGCAGCCAGAGGAACTATGGCTACACCTTC.

There are a few counts of this clonotype. The J gene is TRBJ2-1, the V gene TRBV12-3 or TRBV12-4; 10 nucleotides line up with TRBD1. The junction had 6 bases not matched to a gene; V was cut back by 6 bases and J by 4 bases. The CDR3 runs 15 residues. CDR3 bases: TGTGCCAGCAGCCCGACAGGGGGCTTTTACAATGAGCAGTTCTTC. It is translated as CASSPTGGFYNEQFF.

The V and J genes are TRBV2 and TRBJ1-5; unclear D gene. Germline V CDR1 and CDR2: SNHLY, FYNNEI. V gave up 6 bases and J gave up 0 bases, with 9 bases separating them. The CDR3 length is 14 residues. In DNA form, the CDR3 reads TGTGCCAGCAGGGGAGCAAATAGCAATCAGCCCCAGCATTTT. Its translation: CASRGANSNQPQHF. Using reference TRBV2 and TRBJ1-5 for the parts outside the CDR3, the full variable domain is EPEVTQTPSHQVTQMGQEVILRCVPISNHLYFYWYRQILGQKVEFLVSFYNNEISEKSEIFDDQFSVERPDGSNFTLKIRSTKLEDSAMYFCASRGANSNQPQHFGDGTRLSIL.

The rearrangement joins TRBV19 to TRBJ2-6, with a weak D call TRBD1 (6 bases). This CDR3 is 11 amino acids long. The germline gives CDR1 LNHDA, CDR2 SQIVND (reference sequence). With 4 bases removed from V and 15 bases from J, the gap between germline ends came to 10 bases. This CDR3 is CASSTRTDLTF. CDR3 bases: TGTGCCAGTAGTACCCGGACAGACCTGACTTTC.

This clonotype was counted between two and nine times. This chain connects TRBV2 to TRBJ1-5; D may be TRBD1 (6 bases). The CDR3 consists of 14 residues. The V gene lost 3 bases and the J gene lost 7 bases, with 13 bases spanning the gap. Germline-derived CDR1 and CDR2 are SNHLY and FYNNEI. The CDR3 DNA reads as TGTGCCAGCAGTGAGTCCTCGGGGGGCCAGCCCCAGCATTTT. Translation: CASSESSGGQPQHF.

J is TRBJ2-3 and V is TRBV20-1; no clear D gene. The V end was cut by 1 base, the J end by 0 bases, with 8 bases between. From germline, CDR1 is DFQATT and CDR2 SNEGSKA (reference sequence). This CDR3 comprises 14 residues. The CDR3 loop is CSARGETSTDTQYF. The CDR3 coding sequence is TGCAGTGCTAGAGGCGAAACTAGCACAGATACGCAGTATTTT.

V and J are TRBV6-6 and TRBJ1-2; D possibly corresponds to TRBD1 (6 bases). Looked up from germline, CDR1 is MNHNY and CDR2 is SVGAGI (reference sequence). V gave up 6 bases and J gave up 3 bases, with 26 bases separating them. CDR3 length: 18 amino acids. CDR3 DNA: TGTGCCAGCAGAACGTCGGTGGACAGCCCCGCTGGGGACTATGGCTACACCTTC. Translation gives CASRTSVDSPAGDYGYTF.

This clonotype has at least ten counts. This chain joins TRBV7-9 and TRBJ2-7; the D is unclear. The CDR3 has 12 amino acids. Germline V gives CDR1 SEHNR, CDR2 FQNEAQ (reference sequence). Deletions cut 1 base from V and 5 bases from J, with 6 bases between. In DNA, the CDR3 is TGTGCCAGCAGCTTAGATTACCACGAGCAGTACGTC. Its protein product is CASSLDYHEQYV.

The chain uses TRBV29-1 and TRBJ2-3; 8 bases are a match to TRBD2. The CDR3 loop spans 14 amino acids. J was trimmed by 4 bases and V by 3 bases; bases with no gene match: 6. Germline V gene data show CDR1 as SQVTM and CDR2 as ANQGSEA. The CDR3, as DNA: TGCAGCGTTGAGCCAGCGGGGGAACCAGATACGCAGTATTTT. This gives the protein CSVEPAGEPDTQYF.

At least ten counts were recorded for this clonotype. The rearrangement joins TRBV7-3 to TRBJ2-2; D possibly corresponds to TRBD2 (6 bases). CDR1 SGHTA and CDR2 FQGTGA come from the germline V gene. The V and J ends lost 5 bases and 6 bases respectively, with 19 bases between them. This CDR3 is 16 amino acids long. CDR3 sequence: CASSPQAGGSAGELFF. The CDR3 nucleotides are TGTGCCAGCAGCCCCCAAGCCGGGGGAAGTGCCGGGGAGCTGTTTTTT. Together with reference TRBV7-3 and TRBJ2-2, the CDR3 gives the full variable domain: GAGVSQTPSNKVTEKGKYVELRCDPISGHTALYWYRQSLGQGPEFLIYFQGTGAADDSGLPNDRFFAVRPEGSVSTLKIQRTERGDSAVYLCASSPQAGGSAGELFFGEGSRLTVL.

This clonotype was counted many times. The rearrangement links TRBV7-2 to TRBJ2-5; 10 bases line up with TRBD2. The CDR3 runs to 17 residues. CDR1 and CDR2 from the germline V gene are SGHTA and FQGNSA. J gave up 5 bases and V 0 bases, and 9 bases lay outside the gene matches. In nucleotides, the CDR3 is TGTGCCAGCAGCTTAGCGAGCGGGGGGGCACAAAGGGAGACCCAGTACTTC. Protein sequence: CASSLASGGAQRETQYF.

This clonotype has ten or more counts. This chain connects TRBV6-2 or TRBV6-3 to TRBJ1-5; no clear D. With 0 bases removed from V and 2 bases from J, the gap between germline ends came to 5 bases. The CDR3 loop spans 14 amino acids. Germline CDR1 reads MNHEY; CDR2 reads SVGEGT. The CDR3 DNA is TGTGCCAGCAGTTACTCGATGGGCAATCAGCCCCAGCATTTT. Protein sequence: CASSYSMGNQPQHF.

This clonotype was seen ten or more times. The V gene is TRBV5-1, the J gene TRBJ2-3, with D unclear. The V end lost 3 bases, the J end lost 6 bases, and 14 bases lay between the germline ends. This CDR3 region has 14 residues. The germline CDR1 and CDR2 sequences are SGHRS and YFSETQ. The CDR3 here is CASSSRHPKDTQYF. CDR3 coding DNA: TGCGCCAGCAGCTCACGACACCCTAAGGATACGCAGTATTTT.

This clonotype was counted at least ten times. This chain joins TRBV18 and TRBJ1-2; 10 bases line up with TRBD1. The germline V gene encodes CDR1 KGHSH and CDR2 LQKENI. Trimming cost V 3 bases and J 8 bases; bases outside gene matches: 15. The CDR3 totals 17 residues. The CDR3 region has the DNA TGTGCCAGCTCACCTTTGCACTCCGGGACAGGGGATCGCGGCTACACCTTC. This codes for CASSPLHSGTGDRGYTF.

The chain uses TRBV29-1 and TRBJ2-3; 8 nucleotides match TRBD2. The CDR3 spans 17 residues. Germline CDR1 and CDR2: SQVTM and ANQGSEA. V was pared by 1 base and J by 0 bases, with 9 bases of the junction left unmatched. DNA of the CDR3: TGCAGCGTTGAAGGGGCGGTAGCGGGGAGTAGCACAGATACGCAGTATTTT. Protein sequence: CSVEGAVAGSSTDTQYF.